Listed here are 23 T cell receptor beta chains from one sample, sequenced in a study of cytomegalovirus exposure and HLA in healthy donors. The PCR ran on 60 Vbeta and 13 Jbeta primers. Profiling relied on immunoSEQ multiplex PCR, and the TCRdb table lists in-frame clones only, not all of them. Among approximately 240,000 clones listed, about four fifths were seen once. Sequenced: PBMCs. Receptors originate from a woman between 40 and 55 years old in good health and CMV-seropositive.

V is TRBV30 and J is TRBJ2-3; 8 bases map to TRBD2. From germline, CDR1 is GTSNPN and CDR2 SVGIG (reference sequence). The CDR3 is 16 residues long. With 1 base clipped from V and 2 bases from J, the junction kept 8 bases outside the gene matches. CDR3 sequence reads: CAWSDLLADPTDTQYF. The CDR3 bases are TGTGCCTGGAGTGACCTACTAGCGGACCCCACAGATACGCAGTATTTT. Using reference TRBV30 and TRBJ2-3 for the parts outside the CDR3, the full variable domain is SQTIHQWPATLVQPVGSPLSLECTVEGTSNPNLYWYRQAAGRGLQLLFYSVGIGQISSEVPQNLSASRPQDRQFILSSKKLLLSDSGFYLCAWSDLLADPTDTQYFGPGTRLTVL.

The V call is TRBV6-6, the J call TRBJ2-3, with TRBD2 identical over 7 bases. Germline CDR1 is MNHNY and CDR2 is SVGAGI (reference sequence). This CDR3 has 14 amino acids. V was clipped by 5 bases and J by 3 bases; unmatched bases: 5. The CDR3 bases are TGTGCCAGCAGTCGTCCGGGAGGAACAGATACGCAGTATTTT. Its protein product is CASSRPGGTDTQYF.

On this clone: The sample has other DNA sequences that encode this CDR3 too. The chain joins TRBV11-3 to TRBJ2-5, with a possible D match to TRBD2 (6 bases). The CDR3 contains 14 residues. The germline CDR1 and CDR2 sequences are SGHNT and YENEEA. The V gene lost 1 base and the J gene lost 4 bases, with 10 bases spanning the gap. The CDR3 loop reads CASSLGGAGETQYF. DNA for the CDR3: TGTGCCAGCAGCTTAGGAGGAGCGGGAGAGACCCAGTACTTC.

The gene calls are TRBV9 and TRBJ1-2; 9 nucleotides match TRBD1. CDR1 and CDR2 from the germline V gene are SGDLS and YYNGEE. The CDR3 contains 19 residues. The V and J ends lost 2 bases and 4 bases, in that order; junction bases with no gene match: 18. The CDR3 coding sequence is TGTGCCAGCAGCGTCGGAACCGGGACAGGGCTTCAGCCAGCCTATGGCTACACCTTC. This translates into CASSVGTGTGLQPAYGYTF.

The chain carries TRBV5-1 and TRBJ2-3; possible D gene TRBD1, 6 bases. Germline CDR1 SGHRS, CDR2 YFSETQ. V lost 0 bases and J lost 5, with 13 bases in between. The CDR3 is 15 residues long. DNA of the CDR3: TGCGCCAGCAGCTTGGCTGGGGGCGCGGTAGATACGCAGTATTTT. Amino acid sequence: CASSLAGGAVDTQYF.

This chain links TRBV11-1 with TRBJ2-1; 7 bases are a match to TRBD1. J gave up 7 bases and V 1 base, and 4 bases lay outside the gene matches. Germline V gives CDR1 SGHAT, CDR2 FQDESV (reference sequence). This CDR3 region has 14 residues. CDR3 loop: CASSLGGTENEQFF. Written as DNA, the CDR3 is TGTGCCAGCAGCTTAGGAGGGACAGAGAATGAGCAGTTCTTC. Full variable domain (rest looked up from reference TRBV11-1 and TRBJ2-1): EAEVAQSPRYKITEKSQAVAFWCDPISGHATLYWYRQILGQGPELLVQFQDESVVDDSQLPKDRFSAERLKGVDSTLKIQPAELGDSAMYLCASSLGGTENEQFFGPGTRLTVL.

This chain joins TRBV2 and TRBJ1-4, with 9 bases fitting TRBD1. The ends lost 3 bases at V and 1 base at J; junction bases unmatched: 3. Germline V lookup: CDR1 SNHLY, CDR2 FYNNEI. The CDR3 is 16 amino acids. Here the CDR3 reads CASSETGGRTNEKLFF. The CDR3 DNA reads as TGTGCCAGCAGTGAGACAGGGGGTCGAACTAATGAAAAACTGTTTTTT.

This sequence joins TRBV19 and TRBJ1-1; no firm D call. Deletions cut 3 bases from V and 5 bases from J, with 13 bases between. The CDR3 is 14 residues long. Germline assignment: CDR1 LNHDA and CDR2 SQIVND (reference sequence). The CDR3 sequence: CASSISGVGTEAFF. The CDR3 nucleotides are TGTGCCAGTAGTATCTCCGGGGTTGGTACTGAAGCTTTCTTT.

The rearrangement links TRBV7-9 to TRBJ2-7; a weak D match, TRBD1 (6 bases). CDR3 length: 15 amino acids. Trimming cost V 1 base and J 0 bases, with 10 bases left between them. The germline gives CDR1 SEHNR, CDR2 FQNEAQ (reference sequence). The CDR3 nucleotides are TGTGCCAGCAGCTTAGGGCAGGGGAGCTCCTACGAGCAGTACTTC. Translating gives CASSLGQGSSYEQYF.

CDR3 sequence reads: CASSITVGQDNSPLHF. The CDR3 nucleotides read TGTGCCAGTAGTATCACCGTTGGACAAGATAATTCACCCCTCCACTTT. The V call is TRBV19, the J call TRBJ1-6, with TRBD1 as a possible D gene (5 bases). Germline CDR1 and CDR2: LNHDA and SQIVND (reference sequence). The CDR3 is 16 residues long. With 3 bases removed from V and 5 bases from J, the gap between germline ends came to 14 bases.

V and J are TRBV4-3 and TRBJ2-7; 7 bases are shared with TRBD1. Germline V gene lookup returns CDR1 LGHNA and CDR2 YSLEER. Trimming at V came to 4 bases and at J to 2 bases, leaving 8 bases not matched to a gene. There are 15 residues in the CDR3. Here the CDR3 reads CASSRATGKTYEQYF. The CDR3 DNA reads TGCGCCAGCAGCCGAGCGACAGGGAAGACCTACGAGCAGTACTTC.

The chain recombines TRBV7-3 with TRBJ2-1; the match to TRBD2 covers 10 bases. The CDR3 loop spans 16 amino acids. The ends lost 2 bases at V and 8 bases at J; junction bases unmatched: 9. The germline CDR1 and CDR2 sequences are SGHTA and FQGTGA. The CDR3 DNA reads TGTGCCAGCAGCTTACGTAGCGGGAGGAGTATCGATGAGCAGTTCTTC. Translated: CASSLRSGRSIDEQFF. Complete variable domain (other parts from reference TRBV7-3 and TRBJ2-1): GAGVSQTPSNKVTEKGKYVELRCDPISGHTALYWYRQSLGQGPEFLIYFQGTGAADDSGLPNDRFFAVRPEGSVSTLKIQRTERGDSAVYLCASSLRSGRSIDEQFFGPGTRLTVL.

This chain uses TRBV5-4 with TRBJ2-1; 7 nucleotides align to TRBD2. There are 15 residues in the CDR3. J gave up 3 bases and V 2 bases, and 5 bases lay outside the gene matches. Germline loops: CDR1 SGHNT, CDR2 YYREEE (reference sequence). The CDR3, as DNA: TGTGCCAGCAGCTTACGACTAGCAGACTACAATGAGCAGTTCTTC. This sequence encodes CASSLRLADYNEQFF.

This clone was picked up one time. The chain has TRBV6-6 and TRBJ1-6; D unresolved. The CDR3 is 15 amino acids. The germline CDR1 and CDR2 sequences are MNHNY and SVGAGI (reference sequence). V gave up 0 bases and J gave up 8 bases, with 11 bases separating them. The DNA for the CDR3 is TGTGCCAGCAGTTACTCCGGGATATTGGATTCACCCCTCCACTTT. Its translation is CASSYSGILDSPLHF.

The chain combines TRBV10-3 with TRBJ2-1, with D possibly matching TRBD2 (5 bases). Germline V gene sequence: CDR1 ENHRY, CDR2 SYGVKD. The CDR3 consists of 15 residues. V lost 7 bases and J lost 8, with 21 bases in between. CDR3: CAINPGTYIGDEQFF. The CDR3 region has the DNA TGTGCCATCAACCCTGGCACCTACATCGGGGATGAGCAGTTCTTC.

The V and J genes are TRBV29-1 and TRBJ1-1, with no clear D. Trimming left V 5 bases short and J 0 bases short, with 16 bases between. The germline CDR1 and CDR2 sequences are SQVTM and ANQGSEA. The CDR3 runs 15 residues. The CDR3 DNA sequence: TGCAGCGTTTTCCGGGATCTCCTTATGAACACTGAAGCTTTCTTT. Amino acid sequence: CSVFRDLLMNTEAFF.

The J gene is TRBJ2-7, the V gene TRBV2, with a weak D call TRBD1 (6 bases). Trimming removed 6 bases from V and 0 bases from J, with 15 bases in between. CDR3 length equals 15 residues. From germline, CDR1 is SNHLY and CDR2 FYNNEI. CDR3 nucleotide sequence: TGTGCCAGCAGCTCCCGACAGGTGAGCTCCTACGAGCAGTACTTC. This encodes CASSSRQVSSYEQYF.

This sequence joins TRBV10-3 and TRBJ1-6; D is uncertain. Germline lookup yields CDR1 ENHRY and CDR2 SYGVKD. This CDR3 region has 14 residues. V lost 10 bases and J 5 bases, leaving 15 bases between the germline ends. CDR3 bases: TGTGCCAGCCAATCAGCTACTAATAATTCACCCCTCCACTTT. Amino acids: CASQSATNNSPLHF.

V usage is TRBV5-1 and J usage is TRBJ2-3, with TRBD2 identical over 7 bases. The CDR3 runs to 17 residues. V lost 1 base to trimming and J lost 2 bases; unmatched junction nucleotides: 10. Germline-derived CDR1 and CDR2 are SGHRS and YFSETQ. DNA of the CDR3: TGCGCCAGCAGCTTGTTTAGCCCCCGGGGGGTCACAGATACGCAGTATTTT. Translated, it gives CASSLFSPRGVTDTQYF.

CDR3 sequence reads: CASSLAGISSSEQFF. DNA of the CDR3: TGCGCCAGCAGCTTAGCGGGGATTTCTTCAAGTGAGCAGTTCTTC. The chain uses TRBV5-1 and TRBJ2-1; 7 bases align to TRBD2. Per germline, CDR1 SGHRS and CDR2 YFSETQ. Unmatched junction bases numbered 11, after V lost 2 bases and J lost 9 bases. This CDR3 is built from 15 residues.

V gene TRBV2 combines with J gene TRBJ2-1, with TRBD2 matching 11 bases. With 2 bases clipped from V and 0 bases from J, the junction kept 3 bases outside the gene matches. The CDR3 runs 17 residues. CDR1 and CDR2 (germline): SNHLY, FYNNEI. Here the CDR3 reads CASSEPSGRPSYNEQFF. The CDR3 DNA reads as TGTGCCAGCAGTGAACCTAGCGGGAGGCCCTCCTACAATGAGCAGTTCTTC.

This clone was seen just once. The genes are TRBV2 and TRBJ2-7; a weak D match, TRBD1 (5 bases). In germline, CDR1 is SNHLY, CDR2 FYNNEI. CDR3 length: 13 residues. Trimming pared 5 bases from V and 6 bases from J, leaving 14 bases between. The DNA of the CDR3 is TGTGCCAGCAGTCCTCTATCAGGGTCCGAGCAGTACTTC. This encodes CASSPLSGSEQYF.

The J gene is TRBJ2-5, the V gene TRBV29-1, with 9 positions matching TRBD2. The CDR3 has 14 residues. The trim removed 6 bases at V and 5 bases at J, leaving 10 bases unmatched. Germline values: CDR1 SQVTM, CDR2 ANQGSEA. As DNA, the CDR3 is TGCAGCGTAGCCGGAGCGGGAGGTTCTGAGACCCAGTACTTC. Its protein product is CSVAGAGGSETQYF.